Following are 3 T cell receptor beta chains from one sample sequenced in a study of regulatory T cells in long-lasting Graves disease. The time point here: newly diagnosed GD, antithyroid drugs for less than 3 months. The authors made the TCR library using RNA they extracted from PBMCs. Through Arm-PCR of CDR3 regions and iRepertoire HTBI primers, TCR beta libraries were built. TCRdb recomputed calls from the multiplex PCR reads with MiXCR, one row per CDR3 protein. The sample consists of hundreds of thousands of distinct CDR3 sequences, 13% of them appearing once. In addition, the sample was reused for a study of T cells in Graves' hyperthyroidism and ophthalmopathy.

The sequencing here drew on peripheral blood mononuclear cells (PBMCs), taken at new diagnosis, from a patient treated with antithyroid drugs. The receptors derive from a man under 40 with Graves disease.

This clonotype appeared many times. The genes are TRBV24-1 and TRBJ2-3, with D possibly being TRBD1 or TRBD2 (5 bases each). The CDR3 is 16 residues long. Deletions cut 0 bases from V and 10 bases from J, with 19 bases between. Germline V CDR1 and CDR2: KGHDR, SFDVKD. The CDR3 nucleotides read TGTGCCACCAGTGATTTGGCCCGGGACCCCACGGGTTCGCAGTATTTT. Protein product: CATSDLARDPTGSQYF.

This clonotype was observed many times. V is TRBV9 and J is TRBJ2-1; TRBD2 aligns across 15 bases. CDR3 length: 15 amino acids. Germline CDR1 reads SGDLS; CDR2 reads YYNGEE. After removal of 0 bases from V and 10 bases from J, the junction contained 2 bases not matched to a gene. The CDR3 loop reads CASSVEGTSGREQFF. CDR3 nucleotides: TGTGCCAGCAGCGTAGAGGGGACTAGCGGGAGGGAGCAGTTCTTC.

The table lists this clonotype with many counts. This rearrangement joins TRBV4-1 to TRBJ1-5; D may be TRBD1 (5 bases). Germline values: CDR1 MGHRA, CDR2 YSYEKL. This CDR3 is 14 amino acids long. With 0 bases removed from V and 5 bases from J, the gap between germline ends came to 8 bases. The CDR3 reads CASSQDLGHQPQHF. CDR3 coding DNA: TGCGCCAGCAGCCAAGATTTGGGGCATCAGCCCCAGCATTTT.